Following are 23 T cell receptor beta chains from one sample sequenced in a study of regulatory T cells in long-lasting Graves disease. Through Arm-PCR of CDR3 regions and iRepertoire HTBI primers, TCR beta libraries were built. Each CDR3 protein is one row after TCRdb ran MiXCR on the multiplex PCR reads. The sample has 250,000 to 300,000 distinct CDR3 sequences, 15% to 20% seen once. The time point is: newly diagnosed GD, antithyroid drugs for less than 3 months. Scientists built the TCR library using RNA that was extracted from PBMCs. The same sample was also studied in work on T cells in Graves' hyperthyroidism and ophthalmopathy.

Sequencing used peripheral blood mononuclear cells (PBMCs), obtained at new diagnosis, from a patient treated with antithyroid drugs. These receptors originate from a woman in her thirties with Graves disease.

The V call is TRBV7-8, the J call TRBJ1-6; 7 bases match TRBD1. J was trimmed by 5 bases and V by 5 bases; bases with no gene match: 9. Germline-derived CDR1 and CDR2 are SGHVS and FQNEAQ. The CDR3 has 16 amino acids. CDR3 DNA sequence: TGTGCCAGCAGCACCCTGGCCGGGACAGATAATTCACCCCTCCACTTT. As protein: CASSTLAGTDNSPLHF.

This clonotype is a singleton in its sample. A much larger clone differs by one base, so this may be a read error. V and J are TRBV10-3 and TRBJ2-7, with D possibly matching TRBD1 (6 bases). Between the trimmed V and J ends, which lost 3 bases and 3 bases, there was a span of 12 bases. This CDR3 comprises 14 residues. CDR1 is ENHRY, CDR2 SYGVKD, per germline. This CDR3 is CAISDSGGYYEQYF. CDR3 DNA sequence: TGTGCCATCAGTGATTCTGGGGGCTACTACGAGCAGTACTTC.

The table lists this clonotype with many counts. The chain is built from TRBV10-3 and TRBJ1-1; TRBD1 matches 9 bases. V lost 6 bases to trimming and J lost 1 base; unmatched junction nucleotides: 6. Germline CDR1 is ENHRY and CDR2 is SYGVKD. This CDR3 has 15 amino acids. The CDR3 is CAISMTGGKNTEAFF. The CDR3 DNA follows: TGTGCCATCAGCATGACAGGGGGGAAGAACACTGAAGCTTTCTTT.

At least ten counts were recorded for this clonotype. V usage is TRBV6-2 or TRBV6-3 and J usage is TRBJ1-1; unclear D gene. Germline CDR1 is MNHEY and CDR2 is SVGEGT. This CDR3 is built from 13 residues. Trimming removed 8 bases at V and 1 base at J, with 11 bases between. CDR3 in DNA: TGTGCCAGCGGTGTAAGTTGGAACACTGAAGCTTTCTTT. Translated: CASGVSWNTEAFF.

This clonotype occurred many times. In nucleotides, the CDR3 is TGTGCCAGCAGCCACCTCGCTGGGGAGACCCAGTACTTC. Its protein is CASSHLAGETQYF. The chain recombines TRBV6-1 with TRBJ2-5; D is unresolved. From germline, CDR1 is MNHNS and CDR2 SASEGT. This CDR3 spans 13 amino acids. V was shortened by 6 bases and J by 5 bases, with 13 bases between the two germline ends.

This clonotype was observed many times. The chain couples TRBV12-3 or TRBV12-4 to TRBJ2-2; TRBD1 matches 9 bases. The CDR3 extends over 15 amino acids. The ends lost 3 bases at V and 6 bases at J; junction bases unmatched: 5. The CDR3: CASSLDGTGSGELFF. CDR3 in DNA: TGTGCCAGCAGTTTGGACGGGACAGGGTCCGGGGAGCTGTTTTTT.

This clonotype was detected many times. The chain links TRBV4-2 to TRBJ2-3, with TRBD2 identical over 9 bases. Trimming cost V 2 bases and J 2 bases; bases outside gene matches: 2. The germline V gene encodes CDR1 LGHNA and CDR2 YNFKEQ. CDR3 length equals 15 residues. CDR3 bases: TGTGCCAGCAGCCAACTAGCGGGGACCACAGATACGCAGTATTTT. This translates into CASSQLAGTTDTQYF.

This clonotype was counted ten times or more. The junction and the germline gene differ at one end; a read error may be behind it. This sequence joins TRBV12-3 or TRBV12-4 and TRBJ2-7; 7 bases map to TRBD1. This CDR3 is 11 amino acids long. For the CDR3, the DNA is TGTGCCAGCTCCCAAGACAGGGCCCTCGTCTTC. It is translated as CASSQDRALVF.

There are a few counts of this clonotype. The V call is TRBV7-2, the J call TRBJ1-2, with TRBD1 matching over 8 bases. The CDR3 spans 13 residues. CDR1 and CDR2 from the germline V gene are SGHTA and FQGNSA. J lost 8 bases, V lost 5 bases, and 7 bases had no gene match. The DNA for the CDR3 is TGTGCCAGCAGCCCTTTGGACAGGGACGGCTACACCTTC. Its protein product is CASSPLDRDGYTF.

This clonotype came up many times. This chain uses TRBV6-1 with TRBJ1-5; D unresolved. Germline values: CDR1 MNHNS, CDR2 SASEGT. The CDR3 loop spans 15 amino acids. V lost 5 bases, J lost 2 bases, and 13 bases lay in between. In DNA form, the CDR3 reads TGTGCCAGCAGTAGCGGCCCGACGGGCAATCAGCCCCAGCATTTT. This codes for CASSSGPTGNQPQHF.

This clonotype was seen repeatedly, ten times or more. The CDR3 loop is CASSQVSRTDTQYF. In nucleotides, the CDR3 is TGTGCCAGCAGCCAAGTATCTCGAACAGATACGCAGTATTTT. V gene TRBV3-1 combines with J gene TRBJ2-3; D is unclear. Germline CDR1 is LGHDT and CDR2 is YNNKEL (reference sequence). CDR3 size: 14 residues. V was clipped by 1 base and J by 3 bases, with 8 bases between them.

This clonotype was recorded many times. CDR3 sequence (DNA): TGTGCCAGCAGCTTAGAACCGCGGACTAGCGGGGTAACTTTCAATGAGCAGTTCTTC. It specifies CASSLEPRTSGVTFNEQFF. V and J are TRBV11-2 and TRBJ2-1, with TRBD2 matching over 12 bases. The ends lost 0 bases at V and 6 bases at J; junction bases unmatched: 12. The CDR3 contains 19 residues. CDR1 SGHAT and CDR2 FQNNGV come from the germline V gene.

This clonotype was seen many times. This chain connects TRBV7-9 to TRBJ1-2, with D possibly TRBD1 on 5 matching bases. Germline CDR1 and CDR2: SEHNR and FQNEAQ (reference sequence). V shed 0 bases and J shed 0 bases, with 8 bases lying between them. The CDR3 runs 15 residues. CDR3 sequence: CASSLALGANYGYTF. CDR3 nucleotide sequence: TGTGCCAGCAGCTTAGCGCTAGGGGCTAACTATGGCTACACCTTC.

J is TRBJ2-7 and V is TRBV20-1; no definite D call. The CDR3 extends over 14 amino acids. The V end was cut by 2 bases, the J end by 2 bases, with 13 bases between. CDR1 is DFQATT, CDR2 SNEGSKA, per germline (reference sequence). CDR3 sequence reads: CSARSLPPPYEQYF. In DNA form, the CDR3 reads TGCAGTGCTAGAAGCCTTCCACCACCCTACGAGCAGTACTTC.

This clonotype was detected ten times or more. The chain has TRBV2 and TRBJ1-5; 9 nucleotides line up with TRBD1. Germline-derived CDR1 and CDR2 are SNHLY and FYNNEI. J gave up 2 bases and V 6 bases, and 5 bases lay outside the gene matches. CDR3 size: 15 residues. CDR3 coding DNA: TGTGCCAGCAGGGACAGGGGAACGGGCAATCAGCCCCAGCATTTT. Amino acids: CASRDRGTGNQPQHF.

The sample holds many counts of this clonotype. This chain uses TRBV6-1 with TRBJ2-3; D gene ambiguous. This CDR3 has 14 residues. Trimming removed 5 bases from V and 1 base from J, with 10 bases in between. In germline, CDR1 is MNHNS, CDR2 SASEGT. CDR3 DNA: TGTGCCAGCAGTATCCAGCATGGCACAGATACGCAGTATTTT. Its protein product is CASSIQHGTDTQYF.

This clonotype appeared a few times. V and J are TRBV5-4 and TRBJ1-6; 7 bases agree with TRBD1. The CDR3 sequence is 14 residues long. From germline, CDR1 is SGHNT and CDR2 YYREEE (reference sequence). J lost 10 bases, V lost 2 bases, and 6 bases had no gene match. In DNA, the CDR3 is TGTGCCAGCAGCTTTGCAACAGGGGACTCACCCCTCCACTTT. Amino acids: CASSFATGDSPLHF.

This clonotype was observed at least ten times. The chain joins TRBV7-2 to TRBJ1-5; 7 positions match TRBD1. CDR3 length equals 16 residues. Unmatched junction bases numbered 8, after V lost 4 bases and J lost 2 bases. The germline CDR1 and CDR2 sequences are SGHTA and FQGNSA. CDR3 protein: CASSSEGAWGNQPQHF. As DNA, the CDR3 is TGTGCCAGCAGCTCCGAGGGGGCGTGGGGCAATCAGCCCCAGCATTTT.

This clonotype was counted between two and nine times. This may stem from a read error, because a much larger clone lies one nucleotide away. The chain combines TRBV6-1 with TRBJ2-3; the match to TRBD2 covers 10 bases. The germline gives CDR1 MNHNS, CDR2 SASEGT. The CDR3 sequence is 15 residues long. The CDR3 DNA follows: TGTGCCAGCACCCAACTAGCGGGGAGCACAGATGCGCAGTATTTT. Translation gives CASTQLAGSTDAQYF.

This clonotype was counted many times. This chain's CDR3 is CSARALDRVGQPQHF. The CDR3 DNA sequence: TGCAGTGCTAGAGCCCTTGACAGGGTGGGACAGCCCCAGCATTTT. This chain links TRBV20-1 with TRBJ1-5, with 7 bases aligning to TRBD1. CDR1 DFQATT and CDR2 SNEGSKA come from the germline V gene (reference sequence). This CDR3 has 15 amino acids. J was trimmed by 7 bases and V by 1 base; bases with no gene match: 10.

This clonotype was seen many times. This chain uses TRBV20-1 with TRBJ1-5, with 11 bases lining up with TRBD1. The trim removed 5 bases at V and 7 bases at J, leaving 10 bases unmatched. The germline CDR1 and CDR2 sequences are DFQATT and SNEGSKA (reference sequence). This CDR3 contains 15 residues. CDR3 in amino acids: CSAEHGQGAGQPQHF. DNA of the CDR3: TGCAGTGCTGAACATGGACAGGGGGCCGGACAGCCCCAGCATTTT.

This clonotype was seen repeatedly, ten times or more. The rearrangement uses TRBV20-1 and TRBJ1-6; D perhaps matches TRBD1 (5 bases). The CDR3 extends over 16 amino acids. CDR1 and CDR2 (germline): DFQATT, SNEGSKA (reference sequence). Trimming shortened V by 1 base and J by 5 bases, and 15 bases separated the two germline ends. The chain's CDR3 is CSARGGTEANNSPLHF. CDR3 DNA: TGCAGTGCTAGAGGGGGGACCGAGGCCAATAATTCACCCCTCCACTTT.

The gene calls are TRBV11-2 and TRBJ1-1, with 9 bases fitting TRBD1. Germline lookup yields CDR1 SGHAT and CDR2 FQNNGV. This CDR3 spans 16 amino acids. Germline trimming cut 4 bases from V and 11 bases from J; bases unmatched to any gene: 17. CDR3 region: CASSSRAGTGLMEAFF. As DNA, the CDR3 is TGTGCCAGCAGCTCTCGTGCCGGGACAGGGTTAATGGAGGCTTTCTTT.